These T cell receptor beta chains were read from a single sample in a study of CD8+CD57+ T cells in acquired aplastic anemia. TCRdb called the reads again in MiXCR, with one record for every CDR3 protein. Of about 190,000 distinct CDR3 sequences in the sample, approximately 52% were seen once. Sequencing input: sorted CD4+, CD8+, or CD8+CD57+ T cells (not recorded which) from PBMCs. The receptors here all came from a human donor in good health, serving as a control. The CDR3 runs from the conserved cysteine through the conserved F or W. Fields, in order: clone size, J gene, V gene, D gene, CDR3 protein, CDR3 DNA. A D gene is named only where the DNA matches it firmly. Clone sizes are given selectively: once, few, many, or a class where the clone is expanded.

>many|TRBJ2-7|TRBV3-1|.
CASSQAGAVGGYEQYF
TGTGCCAGCAGCCAAGCCGGAGCGGTGGGGGGATACGAGCAGTACTTC
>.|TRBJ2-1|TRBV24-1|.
CATSDSSRTYNEQFF
TGTGCCACCAGTGATTCCTCCAGGACCTACAATGAGCAGTTCTTC
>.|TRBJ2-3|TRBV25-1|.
CASSDQRGTDTQKF
TGTGCCAGCAGTGATCAGAGAGGCACAGATACGCAAAAATTT
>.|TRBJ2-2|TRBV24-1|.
CATSARSNTGELFF
TGTGCCACCAGTGCGCGGTCGAACACCGGGGAGCTGTTTTTT
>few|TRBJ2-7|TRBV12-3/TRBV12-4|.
CASKAGPSEQYF
TGTGCCAGCAAGGCAGGGCCGTCCGAGCAGTACTTC
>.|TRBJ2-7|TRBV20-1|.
CSARDLAPDRPISYEQYF
TGCAGTGCTAGAGATCTCGCGCCGGACAGACCGATTTCCTACGAGCAGTACTTC
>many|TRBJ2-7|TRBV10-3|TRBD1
CAITGQGVHEQYF
TGTGCCATCACTGGACAGGGTGTCCACGAGCAGTACTTC
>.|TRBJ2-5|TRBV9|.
CASSTLDSAQYF
TGTGCCAGCAGCACCCTTGATTCGGCCCAGTACTTC
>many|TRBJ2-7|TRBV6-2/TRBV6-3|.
CASSSTKTYEQYF
TGTGCCAGCAGTTCGACAAAAACCTACGAGCAGTACTTC
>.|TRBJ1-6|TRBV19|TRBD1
CASSTSTLTGQNSPLRF
TGTGCCAGTAGTACCTCGACCTTGACAGGGCAAAATTCACCCCTCCGCTTT
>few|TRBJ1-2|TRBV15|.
CATSRDRTASYGYTF
TGTGCCACCAGCAGAGATCGGACAGCCAGCTATGGCTACACCTTC
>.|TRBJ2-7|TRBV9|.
CASSPRSLGPNSYEQYF
TGTGCCAGCTCACCACGGAGTCTGGGCCCGAACTCCTACGAGCAGTACTTC
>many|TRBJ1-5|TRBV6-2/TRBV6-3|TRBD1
CASSSQGAVKPQHF
TGTGCCAGCAGTTCTCAGGGGGCGGTCAAGCCCCAGCATTTT
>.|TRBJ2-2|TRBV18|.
CASSPPAANTGELFF
TGTGCCAGCTCACCACCGGCCGCGAACACCGGGGAGCTGTTTTTT
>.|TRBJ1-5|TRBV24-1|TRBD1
CAITGGAGNNQPQHF
TGTGCCATTACAGGGGGCGCTGGCAACAATCAGCCCCAGCATTTT
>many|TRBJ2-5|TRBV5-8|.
CASSLYEQGETQYF
TGTGCCAGCAGCTTGTATGAGCAGGGAGAGACCCAGTACTTC
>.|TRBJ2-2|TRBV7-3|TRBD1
CASSRQGDTGELFF
TGTGCCAGCAGCAGACAGGGGGACACCGGGGAGCTGTTTTTT
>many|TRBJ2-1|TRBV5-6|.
CASRRQTHNEQFF
TGTGCCAGCAGGCGCCAGACCCACAATGAGCAGTTCTTC
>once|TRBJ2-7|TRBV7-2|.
CASSLVTGLSSYEQYF
TGTGCCAGCAGCTTAGTTACAGGACTTAGCTCCTACGAGCAGTACTTC
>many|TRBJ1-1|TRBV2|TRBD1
CASSQRTGMNTEAFF
TGTGCCAGCAGTCAACGGACAGGAATGAACACTGAAGCTTTCTTT